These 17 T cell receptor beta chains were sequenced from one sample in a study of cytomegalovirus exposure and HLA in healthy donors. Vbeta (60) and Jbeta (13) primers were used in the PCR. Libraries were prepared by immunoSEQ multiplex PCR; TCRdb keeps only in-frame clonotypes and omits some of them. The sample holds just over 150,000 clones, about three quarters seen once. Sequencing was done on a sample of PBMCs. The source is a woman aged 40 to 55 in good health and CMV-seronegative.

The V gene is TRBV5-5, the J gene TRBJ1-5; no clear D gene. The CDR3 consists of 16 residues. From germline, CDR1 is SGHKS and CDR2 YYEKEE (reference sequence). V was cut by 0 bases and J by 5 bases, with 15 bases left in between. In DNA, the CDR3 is TGTGCCAGCAGCTTGGGTCCTCACAGCACCCATCAGCCCCAGCATTTT. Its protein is CASSLGPHSTHQPQHF.

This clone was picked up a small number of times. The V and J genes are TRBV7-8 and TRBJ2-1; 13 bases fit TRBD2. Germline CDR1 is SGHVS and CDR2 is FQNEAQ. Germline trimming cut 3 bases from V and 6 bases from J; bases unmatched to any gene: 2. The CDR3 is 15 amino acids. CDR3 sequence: CASSFWTSGGNEQFF. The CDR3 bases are TGTGCCAGCAGCTTCTGGACTAGCGGGGGCAATGAGCAGTTCTTC.

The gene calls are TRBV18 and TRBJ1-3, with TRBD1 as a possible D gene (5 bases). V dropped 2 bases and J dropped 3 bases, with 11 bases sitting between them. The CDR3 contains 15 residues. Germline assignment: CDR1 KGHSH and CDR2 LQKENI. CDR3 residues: CASSPIREFGNTIYF. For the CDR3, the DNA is TGTGCCAGCTCACCAATCAGGGAATTTGGAAACACCATATATTTT.

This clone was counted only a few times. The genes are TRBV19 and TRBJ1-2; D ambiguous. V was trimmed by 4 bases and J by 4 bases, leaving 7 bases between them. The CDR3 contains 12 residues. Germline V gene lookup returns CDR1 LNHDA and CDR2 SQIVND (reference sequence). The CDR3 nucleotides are TGTGCCAGTAGTAGCCTAGGCTATGGCTACACCTTC. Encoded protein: CASSSLGYGYTF.

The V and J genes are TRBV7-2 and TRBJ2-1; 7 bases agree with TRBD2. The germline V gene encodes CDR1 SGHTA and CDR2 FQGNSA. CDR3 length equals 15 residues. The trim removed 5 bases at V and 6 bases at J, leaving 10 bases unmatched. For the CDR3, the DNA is TGTGCCAGCAGCCTCGTGGCTGGGGGGGGCAATGAGCAGTTCTTC. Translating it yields CASSLVAGGGNEQFF.

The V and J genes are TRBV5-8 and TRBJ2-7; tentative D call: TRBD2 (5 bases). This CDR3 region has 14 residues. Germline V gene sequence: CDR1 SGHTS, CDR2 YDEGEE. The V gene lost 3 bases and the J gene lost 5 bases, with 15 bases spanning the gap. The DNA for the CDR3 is TGTGCCAGCAGCTCAGGACGCGGGTTGGACGAGCAGTACTTC. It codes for CASSSGRGLDEQYF.

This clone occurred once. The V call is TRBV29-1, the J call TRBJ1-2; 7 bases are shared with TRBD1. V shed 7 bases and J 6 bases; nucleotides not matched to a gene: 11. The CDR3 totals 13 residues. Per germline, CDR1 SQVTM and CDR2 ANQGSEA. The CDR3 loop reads CSARQGPYHGYTF. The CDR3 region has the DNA TGCAGCGCCAGACAGGGTCCTTATCATGGCTACACCTTC. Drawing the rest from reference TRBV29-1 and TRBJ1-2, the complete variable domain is SAVISQKPSRDICQRGTSLTIQCQVDSQVTMMFWYRQQPGQSLTLIATANQGSEATYESGFVIDKFPISRPNLTFSTLTVSNMSPEDSSIYLCSARQGPYHGYTFGSGTRLTVV.

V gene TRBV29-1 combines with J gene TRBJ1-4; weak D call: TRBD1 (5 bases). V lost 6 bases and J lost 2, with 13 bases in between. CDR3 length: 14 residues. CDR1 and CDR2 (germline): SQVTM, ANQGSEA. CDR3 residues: CSVLEGATNEKLFF. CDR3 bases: TGCAGCGTCCTGGAAGGGGCCACTAATGAAAAACTGTTTTTT.

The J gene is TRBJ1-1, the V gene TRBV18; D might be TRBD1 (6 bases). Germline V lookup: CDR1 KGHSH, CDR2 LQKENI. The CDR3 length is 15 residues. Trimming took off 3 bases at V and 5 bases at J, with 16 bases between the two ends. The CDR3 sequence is CASSPGVGGWTEAFF. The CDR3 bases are TGTGCCAGCTCACCCGGGGTAGGGGGATGGACTGAAGCTTTCTTT.

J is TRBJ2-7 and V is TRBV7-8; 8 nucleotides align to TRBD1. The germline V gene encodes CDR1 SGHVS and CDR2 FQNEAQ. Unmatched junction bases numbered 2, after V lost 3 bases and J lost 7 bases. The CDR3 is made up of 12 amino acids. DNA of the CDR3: TGTGCCAGCAGCTTGAACAGGGGGGAGCAGTACTTC. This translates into CASSLNRGEQYF.

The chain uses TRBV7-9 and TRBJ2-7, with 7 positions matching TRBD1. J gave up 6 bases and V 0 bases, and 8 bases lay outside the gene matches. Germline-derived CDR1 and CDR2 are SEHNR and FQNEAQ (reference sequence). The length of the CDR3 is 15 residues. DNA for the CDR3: TGTGCCAGCAGCTTAGCGTTGGACAGGAACTGCGAGCAGTACTTC. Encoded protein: CASSLALDRNCEQYF.

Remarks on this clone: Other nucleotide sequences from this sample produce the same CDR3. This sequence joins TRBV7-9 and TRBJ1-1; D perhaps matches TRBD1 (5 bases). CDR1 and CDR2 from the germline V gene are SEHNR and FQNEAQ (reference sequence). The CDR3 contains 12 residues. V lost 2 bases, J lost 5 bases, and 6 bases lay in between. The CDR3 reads CASSLRGTEAFF. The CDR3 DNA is TGTGCCAGCAGCTTACGGGGGACTGAAGCTTTCTTT.

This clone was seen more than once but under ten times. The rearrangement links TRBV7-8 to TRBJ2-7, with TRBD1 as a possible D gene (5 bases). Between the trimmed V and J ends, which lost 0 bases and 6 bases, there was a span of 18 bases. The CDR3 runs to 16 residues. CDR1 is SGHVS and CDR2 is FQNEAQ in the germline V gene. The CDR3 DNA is TGTGCCAGCAGCTTAGCGCTTTGGGGTCCAGGGCGCGAGCAGTACTTC. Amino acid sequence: CASSLALWGPGREQYF.

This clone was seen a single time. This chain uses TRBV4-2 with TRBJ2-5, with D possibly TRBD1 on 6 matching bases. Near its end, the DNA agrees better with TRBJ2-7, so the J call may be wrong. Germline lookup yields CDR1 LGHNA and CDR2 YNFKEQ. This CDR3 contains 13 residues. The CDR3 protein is CASSRTGTHEQYF. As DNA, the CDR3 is TGTGCCAGCAGCCGCACAGGGACCCACGAGCAGTACTTC.

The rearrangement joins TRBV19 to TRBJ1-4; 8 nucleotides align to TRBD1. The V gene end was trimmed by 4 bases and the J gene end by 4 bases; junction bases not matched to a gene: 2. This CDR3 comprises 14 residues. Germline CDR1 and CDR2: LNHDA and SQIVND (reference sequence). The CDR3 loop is CASSTGGYNEKLFF. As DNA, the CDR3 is TGTGCCAGTAGTACAGGGGGCTATAATGAAAAACTGTTTTTT.

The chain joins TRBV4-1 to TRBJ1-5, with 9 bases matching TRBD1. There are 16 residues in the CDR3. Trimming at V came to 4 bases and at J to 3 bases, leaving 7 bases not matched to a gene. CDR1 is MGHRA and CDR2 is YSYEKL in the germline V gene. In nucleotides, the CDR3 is TGCGCCAGCAGCCGCGATGACAGGGGGGACAATCAGCCCCAGCATTTT. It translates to CASSRDDRGDNQPQHF.

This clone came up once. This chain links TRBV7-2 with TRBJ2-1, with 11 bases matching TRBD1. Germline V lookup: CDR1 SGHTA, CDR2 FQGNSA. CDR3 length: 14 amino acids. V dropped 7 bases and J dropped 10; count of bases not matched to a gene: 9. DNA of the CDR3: TGTGCCAGCACCATTCAGGGACAGGGGGGCGAGCAGTTCTTC. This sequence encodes CASTIQGQGGEQFF.